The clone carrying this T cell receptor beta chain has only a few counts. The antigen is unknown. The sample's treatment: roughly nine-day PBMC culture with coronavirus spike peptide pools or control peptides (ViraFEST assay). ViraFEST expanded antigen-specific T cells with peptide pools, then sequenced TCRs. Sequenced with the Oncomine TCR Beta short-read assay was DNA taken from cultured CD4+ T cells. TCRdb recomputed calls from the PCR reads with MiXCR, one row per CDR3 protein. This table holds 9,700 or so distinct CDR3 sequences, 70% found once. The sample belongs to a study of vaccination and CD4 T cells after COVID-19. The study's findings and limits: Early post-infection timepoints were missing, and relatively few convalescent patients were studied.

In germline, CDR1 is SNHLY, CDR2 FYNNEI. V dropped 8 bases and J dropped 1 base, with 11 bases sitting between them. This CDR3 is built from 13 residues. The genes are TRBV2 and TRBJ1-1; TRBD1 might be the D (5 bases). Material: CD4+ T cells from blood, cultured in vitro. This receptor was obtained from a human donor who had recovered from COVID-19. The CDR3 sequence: CASGIGANTEAFF. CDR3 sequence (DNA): TGTGCCAGCGGGATCGGGGCGAACACTGAAGCTTTCTTT.